The 8 T cell receptor beta chains below come from one sample, sequenced in a study of cytomegalovirus exposure and HLA in healthy donors. A multiplex PCR was run with 60 Vbeta primers and 13 Jbeta primers. The method was immunoSEQ multiplex PCR; TCRdb's version includes in-frame clones alone and lacks a portion of them. Of 250,000 to 350,000 clones in the sample, roughly 85% were seen once. Input material: PBMCs. These TCRs come from a man aged 35-49 years in good health and CMV-seropositive.

The rearrangement uses TRBV27 and TRBJ2-5; D remains unclear. Trimming left V 11 bases short and J 2 bases short, with 9 bases between. CDR3 length: 11 amino acids. The germline CDR1 and CDR2 sequences are MNHEY and SMNVEV (reference sequence). The CDR3 DNA is TGTGCCTGCCCGCGGCAAGAGACCCAGTACTTC. Protein: CACPRQETQYF.

This clone was seen only a few times. This chain links TRBV6-6 with TRBJ2-7; 8 bases line up with TRBD1. Germline V gene sequence: CDR1 MNHNY, CDR2 SVGAGI (reference sequence). V lost 6 bases, J lost 3 bases, and 4 bases stayed unmatched. The CDR3 sequence is 13 residues long. The CDR3 DNA reads TGTGCCAGCAGCAATGGACAGGGCTACGAGCAGTACTTC. The encoded protein is CASSNGQGYEQYF.

The CDR3 DNA sequence: TGTGCCAGCAGCTACGGACTAGCGGGATGGGAACCAGATACGCAGTATTTT. It encodes CASSYGLAGWEPDTQYF. V usage is TRBV7-2 and J usage is TRBJ2-3; 12 bases agree with TRBD2. Trimming cost V 4 bases and J 4 bases; bases outside gene matches: 9. CDR1 and CDR2 from the germline V gene are SGHTA and FQGNSA. This CDR3 has 17 amino acids. Drawing the rest from reference TRBV7-2 and TRBJ2-3, the complete variable domain is GAGVSQSPSNKVTEKGKDVELRCDPISGHTALYWYRQSLGQGLEFLIYFQGNSAPDKSGLPSDRFSAERTGGSVSTLTIQRTQQEDSAVYLCASSYGLAGWEPDTQYFGPGTRLTVL.

A word on this clone: Other DNA variants within this sample encode the same CDR3. The rearrangement uses TRBV27 and TRBJ1-2; tentative D call: TRBD1 (5 bases). V lost 5 bases, J lost 5 bases, and 15 bases lay in between. This CDR3 contains 14 residues. Germline V CDR1 and CDR2: MNHEY, SMNVEV (reference sequence). The CDR3 loop reads CASSLSGGLYGYTF. CDR3 coding DNA: TGTGCCAGCAGTCTCAGTGGGGGGTTATATGGCTACACCTTC.

J is TRBJ2-2 and V is TRBV5-3, with 12 bases identical to TRBD2. TRBV5-3 is an ORF, with its function uncertain. CDR3 length: 17 amino acids. Trimming removed 4 bases from V and 5 bases from J; junction bases left unmatched: 9. CDR3 nucleotides: TGTGCCAGAAGCGCGACTAGCGGGAGCCTGATGACCGGGGAGCTGTTTTTT. Protein product: CARSATSGSLMTGELFF.

J is TRBJ1-3 and V is TRBV30, with TRBD1 identical over 7 bases. V trimming: 3 bases; J trimming: 0 bases; junction bases outside the gene matches: 8. Germline V gene lookup returns CDR1 GTSNPN and CDR2 SVGIG (reference sequence). The CDR3 is made up of 16 amino acids. The CDR3 bases are TGTGCCTGGAGGGCCGCGACAGGGAGCTCTGGAAACACCATATATTTT. This sequence encodes CAWRAATGSSGNTIYF.

The chain uses TRBV27 and TRBJ2-3; D gene uncertain. This CDR3 has 14 amino acids. V lost 7 bases and J 4 bases, leaving 15 bases between the germline ends. Germline-derived CDR1 and CDR2 are MNHEY and SMNVEV (reference sequence). The CDR3 nucleotides read TGTGCCAGCACCTTCCGCCAGGCCTCAGATACGCAGTATTTT. It translates to CASTFRQASDTQYF.

The V gene is TRBV29-1, the J gene TRBJ2-3, with TRBD1 identical over 10 bases. Germline CDR1 is SQVTM and CDR2 is ANQGSEA. The CDR3 has 15 amino acids. Unmatched junction bases numbered 5, after V lost 5 bases and J lost 0 bases. The CDR3 sequence: CSVTRQGASTDTQYF. For the CDR3, the DNA is TGCAGCGTTACCCGACAGGGGGCGAGCACAGATACGCAGTATTTT.